The 25 T cell receptor beta chains in this list originate from one sample, sequenced in a study of CD8 T cells in ankylosing spondylitis. Using its own MiXCR run on the 5' RACE reads, TCRdb lists one record per CDR3 protein. This table holds around 300,000 distinct CDR3 sequences, less than 25% found once. Material: blood, either unsorted or a sorted T cell fraction (not recorded which). Receptors originate from a female donor with ankylosing spondylitis or in good health (not recorded which).

The rearrangement links TRBV7-7 to TRBJ2-2; 8 bases are a match to TRBD2. CDR3 length equals 13 residues. CDR1 is SSHAT and CDR2 is FNYEAQ in the germline V gene (reference sequence). The V segment lost 5 bases and the J segment 10 bases; nucleotides outside the gene matches: 6. In DNA, the CDR3 is TGTGCCAGCAGCCCCGGACTAGCAGTGGAGCTGTTTTTT. Its translation is CASSPGLAVELFF.

This clonotype was counted many times. The V gene is TRBV7-9, the J gene TRBJ2-1, with D perhaps matching TRBD2 (6 bases). The CDR3 sequence is 15 residues long. Trimming shortened V by 0 bases and J by 9 bases, and 15 bases separated the two germline ends. CDR1 is SEHNR, CDR2 FQNEAQ, per germline (reference sequence). Here the CDR3 reads CASSLAQGGAGEQFF. As DNA, the CDR3 is TGTGCCAGCAGCTTAGCCCAGGGCGGGGCCGGTGAGCAGTTCTTC.

A few counts support this clonotype. The chain recombines TRBV29-1 with TRBJ2-7, with TRBD2 matching 16 bases. The length of the CDR3 is 16 residues. The J segment lost 1 base and the V segment lost 5 bases, leaving 5 bases of the junction unmatched. Germline lookup yields CDR1 SQVTM and CDR2 ANQGSEA. CDR3 loop: CSVSGTSGRVSYEQYF. The CDR3 region has the DNA TGCAGCGTTTCCGGGACTAGCGGGAGGGTTTCCTACGAGCAGTACTTC.

This clonotype was observed a handful of times. The rearrangement joins TRBV29-1 to TRBJ1-1, with a weak D call TRBD1 (5 bases). The CDR3 spans 17 residues. Germline CDR1 and CDR2: SQVTM and ANQGSEA. Deletions cut 7 bases from V and 4 bases from J, with 28 bases between. For the CDR3, the DNA is TGCAGCGCCCCGTCATCTGGGGCGAGTTATAAGGGCACTGAAGCTTTCTTT. Translation: CSAPSSGASYKGTEAFF.

The chain uses TRBV4-1 and TRBJ2-3; D not resolved. CDR3 length: 13 residues. The ends were cut back, 4 bases at V and 2 bases at J, with 7 bases in the middle. CDR1 and CDR2 from the germline V gene are MGHRA and YSYEKL. In nucleotides, the CDR3 is TGCGCCAGCAGCCGAATTCCCACAGATACGCAGTATTTT. Amino acids: CASSRIPTDTQYF.

Details on this clonotype: A read error is likely, as this CDR3 ends without the conserved phenylalanine or tryptophan. The chain uses TRBV4-3 and TRBJ2-2; no reliable D call. The germline V and J ends were trimmed by 6 bases and 0 bases, with 11 bases remaining between them. There are 15 residues in the CDR3. Germline V gene sequence: CDR1 LGHNA, CDR2 YSLEER. CDR3 sequence: CASSRTVTNTGELFY. DNA of the CDR3: TGCGCCAGCAGTCGGACCGTAACGAACACCGGGGAGCTGTTTTAT.

J is TRBJ2-3 and V is TRBV6-1; weak D call: TRBD2 (6 bases). From germline, CDR1 is MNHNS and CDR2 SASEGT. This CDR3 is 18 amino acids long. V lost 8 bases, J lost 3 bases, and 27 bases lay in between. DNA for the CDR3: TGTGCCAGCGTGCGCCTTATACCGGGACTGCGACGGACAGATACGCAGTATTTT. Amino acid sequence: CASVRLIPGLRRTDTQYF.

The rearrangement links TRBV7-6 to TRBJ2-7; 8 positions agree with TRBD1. Germline V gene sequence: CDR1 SGHVS, CDR2 FNYEAQ. The J segment lost 0 bases and the V segment lost 5 bases, leaving 9 bases of the junction unmatched. CDR3 size: 16 residues. In DNA form, the CDR3 reads TGTGCCAGCAGCCCTCTCAGGGGGCGCGTCTCCTACGAGCAGTACTTC. Its protein product is CASSPLRGRVSYEQYF.

A few counts support this clonotype. The chain has TRBV9 and TRBJ2-1; 7 nucleotides align to TRBD2. The junction had 5 bases not matched to a gene; V was cut back by 0 bases and J by 5 bases. The CDR3 has 15 residues. Germline V lookup: CDR1 SGDLS, CDR2 YYNGEE. The CDR3 protein is CASSVGTSANNEQFF. The DNA of the CDR3 is TGTGCCAGCAGCGTAGGCACTAGCGCGAACAATGAGCAGTTCTTC.

The table lists this clonotype with a few counts. The chain recombines TRBV20-1 with TRBJ2-1; 9 nucleotides agree with TRBD1. The CDR3 runs 14 residues. Per the germline V gene, CDR1 is DFQATT and CDR2 is SNEGSKA (reference sequence). The ends lost 6 bases at V and 8 bases at J; junction bases unmatched: 11. CDR3 residues: CSAAPGQGKDEQFF. CDR3 bases: TGCAGTGCGGCCCCGGGACAGGGCAAGGATGAGCAGTTCTTC.

This chain joins TRBV5-1 and TRBJ1-1, with a tentative D call TRBD1 (6 bases). V lost 0 bases and J 2 bases, leaving 14 bases between the germline ends. CDR1 and CDR2 from the germline V gene are SGHRS and YFSETQ. This CDR3 is 16 amino acids long. The CDR3 bases are TGCGCCAGCAGCTTGGCCCAGGGGCCCCTAAACACTGAAGCTTTCTTT. Translated, it gives CASSLAQGPLNTEAFF.

The CDR3 DNA reads TGTGCCAGCAGGGTCAGGCCAGTGGGCTACGAGCAGTACTTC. It encodes CASRVRPVGYEQYF. The chain combines TRBV2 with TRBJ2-7; D is unresolved. CDR3 length: 14 amino acids. The V and J ends lost 6 bases and 3 bases respectively, with 15 bases between them. Germline-derived CDR1 and CDR2 are SNHLY and FYNNEI.

This chain connects TRBV6-1 to TRBJ1-5; D not resolved. V lost 6 bases and J lost 2, with 11 bases in between. The length of the CDR3 is 14 residues. CDR1 and CDR2 (germline): MNHNS, SASEGT. The CDR3 nucleotides read TGTGCCAGCAGACGCCTGGACGGCAATCAGCCCCAGCATTTT. Protein product: CASRRLDGNQPQHF.

This clonotype has just a few counts. CDR3 loop: CASSLDRGTNTEAFF. The CDR3 bases are TGTGCCAGCAGTCTCGACAGGGGAACGAACACTGAAGCTTTCTTT. The V call is TRBV6-5, the J call TRBJ1-1, with TRBD1 identical over 8 bases. Germline loops: CDR1 MNHEY, CDR2 SVGAGI. The junction had 6 bases not matched to a gene; V was cut back by 5 bases and J by 1 base. The CDR3 length is 15 residues.

The V call is TRBV29-1, the J call TRBJ2-1; a possible D gene is TRBD1 (5 bases). The CDR3 has 14 amino acids. Trimming removed 2 bases from V and 6 bases from J, with 14 bases in between. CDR1 and CDR2 (germline): SQVTM, ANQGSEA. The CDR3 DNA reads as TGCAGCGTTGAATGGGCAGGGATCTTCAATGAGCAGTTCTTC. Translated: CSVEWAGIFNEQFF.

This clonotype was seen only a few times. The chain links TRBV20-1 to TRBJ2-4; D possibly uses TRBD1 or TRBD2 (5 bases each). Trimming removed 3 bases at V and 4 bases at J, with 10 bases between. The CDR3 is 13 residues long. Germline V gene sequence: CDR1 DFQATT, CDR2 SNEGSKA (reference sequence). CDR3 in DNA: TGCAGTGCTAGCCGGGACCGAAAAAACATTCAGTACTTC. Protein product: CSASRDRKNIQYF.

This clonotype was counted a few times. The genes are TRBV5-1 and TRBJ2-2, with D tentatively TRBD1 (5 bases). The CDR3 sequence is 15 residues long. Deletions cut 4 bases from V and 1 base from J, with 11 bases between. The germline gives CDR1 SGHRS, CDR2 YFSETQ. This chain's CDR3 is CASSLLGQNTGELFF. CDR3 nucleotide sequence: TGCGCCAGCAGCCTCTTAGGACAGAACACCGGGGAGCTGTTTTTT.

CDR3: CASSGTRSTEAFF. The CDR3 DNA sequence: TGTGCCAGCTCCGGGACCCGGAGCACTGAAGCTTTCTTT. The J gene is TRBJ1-1, the V gene TRBV27; D may be TRBD1 (5 bases). The germline V and J ends were trimmed by 8 bases and 4 bases, with 14 bases remaining between them. This CDR3 is 13 amino acids long. Per the germline V gene, CDR1 is MNHEY and CDR2 is SMNVEV (reference sequence).

The J gene is TRBJ2-7, the V gene TRBV7-2, with D perhaps being TRBD1 or TRBD2 (5 bases each). Germline CDR1 is SGHTA and CDR2 is FQGNSA. CDR3 length: 16 residues. Between the trimmed V and J ends, which lost 4 bases and 3 bases, there was a span of 19 bases. This chain's CDR3 is CASSSRGVGSRYEQYF. CDR3 bases: TGTGCCAGCAGCTCCCGGGGCGTTGGGAGCCGCTACGAGCAGTACTTC.

There are a few counts of this clonotype. This sequence joins TRBV7-2 and TRBJ2-7, with 7 bases identical to TRBD2. Looked up from germline, CDR1 is SGHTA and CDR2 is FQGNSA. Trimming took 1 base from V and 4 from J; bases not matched to a gene: 13. This CDR3 contains 17 residues. The CDR3 here is CASSLGRWDYIGYEQYF. The CDR3 DNA reads as TGTGCCAGCAGCTTAGGCCGCTGGGACTACATCGGTTACGAGCAGTACTTC.

This rearrangement joins TRBV6-5 to TRBJ2-5; D may be TRBD1 or TRBD2 (5 bases each). V was shortened by 2 bases and J by 3 bases, with 16 bases between the two germline ends. The CDR3 sequence is 16 residues long. The germline gives CDR1 MNHEY, CDR2 SVGAGI. DNA of the CDR3: TGTGCCAGCAGTTACGAAGGGACCGAGGGCGAAGAGACCCAGTACTTC. As protein: CASSYEGTEGEETQYF.

This clonotype was detected only a few times. The genes are TRBV7-9 and TRBJ2-7; D may be TRBD2 (6 bases). The CDR3 spans 13 residues. The germline V gene has CDR1 SEHNR and CDR2 FQNEAQ (reference sequence). V lost 5 bases and J lost 5, with 13 bases in between. CDR3: CASSPRRGNEQYF. Here the CDR3 DNA reads TGTGCCAGCAGCCCCCGGAGGGGAAACGAGCAGTACTTC.

This clonotype has more than one count but fewer than ten. The chain has TRBV29-1 and TRBJ1-2, with D unresolved. Germline-derived CDR1 and CDR2 are SQVTM and ANQGSEA. The CDR3 spans 12 residues. Trimming stripped 4 bases from V and 8 bases from J, with 14 bases between. DNA for the CDR3: TGCAGCGTTGGAGGGCCGGAGTCAGGCTACACCTTC. Its translation is CSVGGPESGYTF. Full variable domain (remainder filled in from reference TRBV29-1 and TRBJ1-2): SAVISQKPSRDICQRGTSLTIQCQVDSQVTMMFWYRQQPGQSLTLIATANQGSEATYESGFVIDKFPISRPNLTFSTLTVSNMSPEDSSIYLCSVGGPESGYTFGSGTRLTVV.

J is TRBJ2-7 and V is TRBV5-6, with D perhaps matching TRBD1 (6 bases). Germline V CDR1 and CDR2: SGHDT, YYEEEE. This CDR3 spans 15 amino acids. V lost 2 bases and J lost 3, with 15 bases in between. This chain's CDR3 is CASSFVEGHFYEQYF. The CDR3 nucleotides read TGTGCCAGCAGCTTTGTAGAGGGACACTTCTACGAGCAGTACTTC.

This chain links TRBV5-5 with TRBJ2-1; 8 bases agree with TRBD1. V was clipped by 0 bases and J by 7 bases; unmatched bases: 6. The CDR3 length is 15 residues. Germline V lookup: CDR1 SGHKS, CDR2 YYEKEE (reference sequence). CDR3: CASSLGTGNQNEQFF. Written as DNA, the CDR3 is TGTGCCAGCAGCTTGGGGACAGGGAACCAAAATGAGCAGTTCTTC.